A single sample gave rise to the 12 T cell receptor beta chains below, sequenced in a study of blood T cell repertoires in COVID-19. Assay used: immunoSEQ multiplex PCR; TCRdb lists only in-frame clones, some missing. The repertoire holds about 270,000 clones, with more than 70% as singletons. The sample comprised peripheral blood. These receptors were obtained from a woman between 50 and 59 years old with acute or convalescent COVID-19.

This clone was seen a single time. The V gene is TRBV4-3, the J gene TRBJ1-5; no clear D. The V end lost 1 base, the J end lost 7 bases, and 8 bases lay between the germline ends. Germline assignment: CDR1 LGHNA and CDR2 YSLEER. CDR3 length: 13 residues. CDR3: CASSQAEGQPQHF. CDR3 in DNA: TGCGCCAGCAGCCAAGCGGAGGGCCAGCCCCAGCATTTT.

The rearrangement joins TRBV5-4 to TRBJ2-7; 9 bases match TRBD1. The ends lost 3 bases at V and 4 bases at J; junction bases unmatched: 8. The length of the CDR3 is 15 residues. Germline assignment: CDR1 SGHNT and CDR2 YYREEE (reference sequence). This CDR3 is CASSSGQGKSYEQYF. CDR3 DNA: TGTGCCAGCAGCTCCGGACAGGGGAAGTCGTACGAGCAGTACTTC.

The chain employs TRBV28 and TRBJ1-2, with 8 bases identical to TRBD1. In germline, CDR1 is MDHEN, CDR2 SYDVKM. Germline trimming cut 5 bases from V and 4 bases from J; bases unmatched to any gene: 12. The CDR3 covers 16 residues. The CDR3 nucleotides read TGTGCCAGCAGTCCGCCCGGGACAGGAAGCGGCTATGGCTACACCTTC. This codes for CASSPPGTGSGYGYTF.

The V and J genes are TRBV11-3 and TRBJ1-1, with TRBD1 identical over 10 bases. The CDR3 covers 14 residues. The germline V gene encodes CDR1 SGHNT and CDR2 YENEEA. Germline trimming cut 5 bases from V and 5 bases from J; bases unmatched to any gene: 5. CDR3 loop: CASSKDRGKTEAFF. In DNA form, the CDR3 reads TGTGCCAGCAGCAAGGACAGGGGGAAGACTGAAGCTTTCTTT.

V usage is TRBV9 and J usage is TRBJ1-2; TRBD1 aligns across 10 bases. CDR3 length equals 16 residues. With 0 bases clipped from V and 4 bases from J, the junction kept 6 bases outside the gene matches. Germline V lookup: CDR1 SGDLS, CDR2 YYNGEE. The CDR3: CASSVGSGQGPYGYTF. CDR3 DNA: TGTGCCAGCAGCGTAGGCTCGGGACAGGGGCCCTATGGCTACACCTTC.

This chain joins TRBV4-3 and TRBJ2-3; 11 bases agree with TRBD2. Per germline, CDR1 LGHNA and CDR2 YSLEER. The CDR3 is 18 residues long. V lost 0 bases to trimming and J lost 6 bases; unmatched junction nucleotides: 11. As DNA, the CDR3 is TGCGCCAGCAGCCAAGATTACGGGCTAGCGGGAGGACGGGATACGCAGTATTTT. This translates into CASSQDYGLAGGRDTQYF.

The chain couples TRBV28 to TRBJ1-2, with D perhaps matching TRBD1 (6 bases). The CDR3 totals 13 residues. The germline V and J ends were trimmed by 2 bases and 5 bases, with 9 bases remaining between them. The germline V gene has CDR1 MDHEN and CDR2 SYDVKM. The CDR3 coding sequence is TGTGCCAGCAGTTTACCTGGGACATATGGCTACACCTTC. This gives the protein CASSLPGTYGYTF.

Here the CDR3 DNA reads TGTGCCAGCAGTTGGGGGACAGAACAGCCCCAGCATTTT. It is translated as CASSWGTEQPQHF. This rearrangement joins TRBV28 to TRBJ1-5; TRBD1 aligns across 7 bases. With V trimmed by 4 bases and J by 7 bases, 4 bases remained unmatched. CDR1 and CDR2 from the germline V gene are MDHEN and SYDVKM. The CDR3 has 13 amino acids.

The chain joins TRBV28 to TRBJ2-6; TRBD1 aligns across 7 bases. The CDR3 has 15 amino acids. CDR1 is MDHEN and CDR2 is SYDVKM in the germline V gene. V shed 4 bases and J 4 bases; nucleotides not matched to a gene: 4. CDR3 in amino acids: CASSSGTVGANVLTF. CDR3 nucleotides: TGTGCCAGCAGTTCAGGGACAGTGGGGGCCAACGTCCTGACTTTC.

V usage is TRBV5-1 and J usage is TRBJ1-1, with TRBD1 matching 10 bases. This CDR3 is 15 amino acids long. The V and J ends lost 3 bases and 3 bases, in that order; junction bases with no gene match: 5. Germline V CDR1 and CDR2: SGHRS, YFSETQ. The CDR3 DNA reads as TGCGCCAGCAGCTCAAAAGGGACAGGGGACACTGAAGCTTTCTTT. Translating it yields CASSSKGTGDTEAFF.

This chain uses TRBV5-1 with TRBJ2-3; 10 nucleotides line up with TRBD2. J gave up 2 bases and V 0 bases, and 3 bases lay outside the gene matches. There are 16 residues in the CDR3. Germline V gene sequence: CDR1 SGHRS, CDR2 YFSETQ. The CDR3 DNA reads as TGCGCCAGCAGCTTGGCCGGACTAGCGGACACAGATACGCAGTATTTT. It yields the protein CASSLAGLADTDTQYF.

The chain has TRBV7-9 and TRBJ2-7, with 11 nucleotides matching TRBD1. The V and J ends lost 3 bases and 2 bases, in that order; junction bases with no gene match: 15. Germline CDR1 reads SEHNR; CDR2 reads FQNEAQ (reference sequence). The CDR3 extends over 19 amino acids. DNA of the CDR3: TGTGCCAGCAGCTTCCGGACAGGGGGCGCTTTGATCCGGCCCTACGAGCAGTACTTC. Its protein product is CASSFRTGGALIRPYEQYF. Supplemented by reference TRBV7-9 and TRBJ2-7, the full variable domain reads DTGVSQNPRHKITKRGQNVTFRCDPISEHNRLYWYRQTLGQGPEFLTYFQNEAQLEKSRLLSDRFSAERPKGSFSTLEIQRTEQGDSAMYLCASSFRTGGALIRPYEQYFGPGTRLTVT.